This T cell receptor (beta chain) was found in a study of blood T cell repertoires in COVID-19. Study-level background: The samples span acute and convalescent COVID-19 from the United States, Italy and Spain. Sources were T cells, B-cell-depleted T cells, or PBMCs; the material itself was cDNA or gDNA.

Recruited during active infection, patients (from Seattle) were subsequently followed longitudinally. Under the authors' procedure: Estimation of nucleated cell counts was performed using reference gene primer amplification. TCRdb keeps only in-frame clones here, not all; method: immunoSEQ multiplex PCR. Clonal size and the V and J genes are those of that table, whereas D and trimming came from the DNA. The table has about 240,000 clones, 86% seen once. The germline CDR1 and CDR2 sequences are SGHNT and YENEEA. With V trimmed by 1 base and J by 0 bases, 4 bases remained unmatched. The CDR3 covers 16 residues.

The clonotype was recovered from a woman between 45 and 65 years old with COVID-19, enrolled during active disease. Sample: peripheral blood. The V gene is TRBV11-3, the J gene TRBJ2-3, with 7 bases identical to TRBD1. CDR3 region: CASSLGGQASTDTQYF. The CDR3 DNA reads as TGTGCCAGCAGCTTAGGAGGACAGGCTAGCACAGATACGCAGTATTTT.